This is a list of T cell receptor beta chains from one sample in a study of blood T cells in healthy people across ages. In TCRdb, the 5' RACE reads were re-called with MiXCR into one record per CDR3 protein. The sample shows just over 800,000 distinct CDR3 sequences, 55% to 65% of them seen only once. Sequencing was done on a sample of blood. These TCRs come from a man younger than 40 in good health. Each CDR3 is given with its conserved first and last residue. A D gene is named only where the DNA matches it firmly. The size of a clone is reported for some rows only, either as once, few or many, or as a class for expanded clones.

j_call	d_call	v_call	clone_size	cdr3_aa	cdr3_nt
TRBJ2-5	NA	TRBV4-3	many	CASSQRSIGLQETQYF	TGCGCCAGCAGCCAACGGTCGATAGGCCTACAAGAGACCCAGTACTTC
TRBJ1-1	NA	TRBV6-2/TRBV6-3	NA	CASYYSTEAFF	TGTGCCAGCTATTATAGCACTGAAGCTTTCTTT
TRBJ2-1	TRBD1	TRBV3-1	NA	CASSPRTGVPLPDNEQFF	TGTGCCAGCAGCCCTCGGACAGGTGTTCCCCTCCCAGACAATGAGCAGTTCTTC
TRBJ2-1	NA	TRBV9	NA	CASSVELPPLGEEQFF	TGTGCCAGCAGCGTAGAGCTGCCCCCGCTAGGAGAGGAGCAGTTCTTC
TRBJ1-5	NA	TRBV5-1	NA	CASSLDSNSNQPQHF	TGCGCCAGCAGCTTGGACAGCAATAGCAATCAGCCCCAGCATTTT
TRBJ2-1	TRBD1	TRBV10-3	NA	CAISDSDRDLQETQFF	TGTGCCATCAGTGACTCCGACAGGGATCTCCAAGAGACCCAGTTCTTC
TRBJ2-7	NA	TRBV27	NA	CASSPRTFSYEQYF	TGTGCCAGCAGTCCCCGGACTTTTTCCTACGAGCAGTACTTC
TRBJ2-5	NA	TRBV7-3	NA	CASSLSSGNQETQYF	TGTGCCAGCAGCTTAAGTTCGGGGAACCAAGAGACCCAGTACTTC
TRBJ2-3	TRBD1	TRBV20-1	NA	CSARGFRDRDTDTQYF	TGCAGTGCTAGGGGTTTCCGGGACAGGGATACTGATACGCAGTATTTT
TRBJ1-4	TRBD1	TRBV27	NA	CASRSGQVEKLFF	TGTGCCAGCAGGTCCGGACAGGTCGAAAAACTGTTTTTT
TRBJ2-5	NA	TRBV30	NA	CAWTDYQETQYF	TGTGCCTGGACCGATTATCAAGAGACCCAGTACTTC
TRBJ2-3	NA	TRBV10-3	NA	CAISESNGGPGTDTQYF	TGTGCCATCAGTGAGTCTAACGGGGGGCCAGGCACAGATACGCAGTATTTT
TRBJ2-7	TRBD2	TRBV9	NA	CASSVAQTSGGHYEQYF	TGTGCCAGCAGCGTAGCCCAGACTAGCGGGGGGCACTACGAGCAGTACTTC
TRBJ1-6	TRBD1	TRBV27	NA	CASSFYRGDYNSPLHF	TGTGCCAGCAGTTTCTACAGGGGCGACTATAATTCACCCCTCCACTTT
TRBJ2-7	NA	TRBV5-1	NA	CASSLAIGRAKGYEQYF	TGCGCCAGCAGCTTGGCTATAGGACGGGCTAAAGGCTACGAGCAGTACTTC
TRBJ1-2	NA	TRBV4-3	few	CASSQDDRGGYGYTF	TGCGCCAGCAGCCAAGATGATCGGGGCGGGTATGGCTACACCTTC
TRBJ1-2	NA	TRBV7-9	NA	CASSLDWEFGYGYTF	TGTGCCAGCAGCTTAGATTGGGAGTTCGGCTATGGCTACACCTTC
TRBJ2-7	NA	TRBV6-5	NA	CASSYSTRTYEQYF	TGTGCCAGCAGTTACTCGACGAGGACCTACGAGCAGTACTTC
TRBJ2-5	TRBD2	TRBV28	NA	CASSFGLAGATEEETQYF	TGTGCCAGCAGTTTTGGGTTAGCGGGGGCAACTGAAGAAGAGACCCAGTACTTC
TRBJ2-6	NA	TRBV7-6	few	CASIGGAGANVLTF	TGTGCCAGTATCGGTGGCGCTGGGGCCAACGTCCTGACTTTC
TRBJ1-2	NA	TRBV25-1	NA	CASSPSLSNYGYTF	TGTGCCAGCAGTCCTAGCCTATCTAACTATGGCTACACCTTC
TRBJ1-4	NA	TRBV5-5	few	CASSPQGTNEKLFF	TGTGCCAGCAGCCCTCAGGGGACTAATGAAAAACTGTTTTTT
TRBJ1-2	NA	TRBV9	few	CASSSDRFGYTF	TGTGCCAGCAGTTCCGACAGGTTTGGCTACACCTTC
TRBJ2-1	NA	TRBV4-1	NA	CASSQPRAAYNEQFF	TGCGCCAGCAGCCAACCAAGGGCAGCCTACAATGAGCAGTTCTTC
TRBJ2-5	NA	TRBV6-1	NA	CARRDSRGETQYF	TGTGCCCGCAGGGACTCCAGGGGGGAGACCCAGTACTTC